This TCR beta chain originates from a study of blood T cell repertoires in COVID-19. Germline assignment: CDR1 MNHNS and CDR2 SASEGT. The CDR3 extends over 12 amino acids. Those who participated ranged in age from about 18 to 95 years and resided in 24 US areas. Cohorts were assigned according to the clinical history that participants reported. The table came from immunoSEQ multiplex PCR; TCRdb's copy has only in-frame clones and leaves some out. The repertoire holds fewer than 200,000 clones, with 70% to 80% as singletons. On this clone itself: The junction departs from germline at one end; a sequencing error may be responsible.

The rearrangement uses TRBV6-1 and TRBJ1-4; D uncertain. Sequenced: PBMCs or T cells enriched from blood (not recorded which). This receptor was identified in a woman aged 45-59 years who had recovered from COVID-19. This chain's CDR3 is CASREGSEKLFF. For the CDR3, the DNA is TGTGCCAGCAGAGAAGGGAGCGAAAAACTGTTTTTT.